This T cell receptor (beta chain) was retrieved from a study of CD4 T cells in relation to SARS-CoV-2 and coronaviruses. TCRdb's table, derived via immunoSEQ multiplex PCR, lists solely in-frame clones and lacks some. The data show 18,000 or so clones, roughly four fifths seen once. Before the COVID-19 pandemic, during about 2010-2019, CD4+ T cells were taken from unexposed donors. CD4+ T cells were isolated from the cells after 10 days of culture. Unexposed-donor CD4+ T cells were probed with SARS-CoV-2 S/N and four cold-coronavirus spikes, cells permitting. In regard to this clone: Its specificity is not known.

Germline V gives CDR1 SGHTA, CDR2 FQGTGA. With 4 bases clipped from V and 5 bases from J, the junction kept 8 bases outside the gene matches. The CDR3 runs 15 residues. Sequencing was done on a sample of CD4+ T cells from PBMCs, cultured in vitro. This sequence joins TRBV7-3 and TRBJ1-1, with TRBD1 matching over 9 bases. This TCR was sampled from a human donor in good health. The CDR3: CASSSSGTGRTEAFF. As DNA, the CDR3 is TGTGCCAGCAGCTCGTCCGGGACAGGGCGAACTGAAGCTTTCTTT. The entire variable domain, with the rest obtained from reference TRBV7-3 and TRBJ1-1, is as follows: GAGVSQTPSNKVTEKGKYVELRCDPISGHTALYWYRQSLGQGPEFLIYFQGTGAADDSGLPNDRFFAVRPEGSVSTLKIQRTERGDSAVYLCASSSSGTGRTEAFFGQGTRLTVV.